Shown below are 26 T cell receptor beta chains from a single sample sequenced in a study of T-cell memory formation after mild COVID-19. TCRdb re-called the 5' RACE reads with MiXCR, one entry per CDR3 protein. The sample lists over 55,000 distinct CDR3 sequences, less than 15% occurring once. Sequenced material: PBMCs or a T cell subset sorted from them (not recorded which). These TCRs come from a man aged 18 to 30 who had mild COVID-19 (a few samples of this study predate the infection). Cell type and time point are not known.

This clonotype was seen a few times. The chain carries TRBV7-9 and TRBJ1-3; D not resolved. Trimming left V 4 bases short and J 2 bases short, with 9 bases between. Germline assignment: CDR1 SEHNR and CDR2 FQNEAQ (reference sequence). The CDR3 sequence is 14 residues long. CDR3 region: CASSSPLTGNTIYF. The CDR3, as DNA: TGTGCCAGCAGCTCGCCTCTTACTGGAAACACCATATATTTT. The complete variable domain, with remaining parts taken from reference TRBV7-9 and TRBJ1-3, reads DTGVSQNPRHKITKRGQNVTFRCDPISEHNRLYWYRQTLGQGPEFLTYFQNEAQLEKSRLLSDRFSAERPKGSFSTLEIQRTEQGDSAMYLCASSSPLTGNTIYFGEGSWLTVV.

V gene TRBV3-1 combines with J gene TRBJ1-1; the D is unclear. The ends were cut back, 4 bases at V and 0 bases at J, with 9 bases in the middle. The germline V gene encodes CDR1 LGHDT and CDR2 YNNKEL (reference sequence). This CDR3 contains 14 residues. CDR3 sequence: CASSPGLVNTEAFF. The CDR3 DNA follows: TGTGCCAGCAGCCCCGGTTTAGTGAACACTGAAGCTTTCTTT.

This clonotype was counted at least ten times. The CDR3 spells CASSSAFGAQGAQYF. The CDR3 DNA sequence: TGTGCCAGCAGCTCGGCGTTTGGGGCCCAGGGGGCCCAGTACTTC. The J gene is TRBJ2-5, the V gene TRBV7-2, with TRBD1 matching over 7 bases. V was clipped by 4 bases and J by 9 bases; unmatched bases: 14. Per germline, CDR1 SGHTA and CDR2 FQGNSA. The CDR3 consists of 15 residues. Full variable domain (missing parts from reference TRBV7-2 and TRBJ2-5): GAGVSQSPSNKVTEKGKDVELRCDPISGHTALYWYRQSLGQGLEFLIYFQGNSAPDKSGLPSDRFSAERTGGSVSTLTIQRTQQEDSAVYLCASSSAFGAQGAQYFGPGTRLLVL.

The genes are TRBV7-6 and TRBJ2-6; D ambiguous. V lost 2 bases to trimming and J lost 4 bases, with 12 bases between them. Germline assignment: CDR1 SGHVS and CDR2 FNYEAQ. The CDR3 runs to 16 residues. DNA of the CDR3: TGTGCCAGCAGCTTATATAAGGCGTCCGGGGCCAACGTCCTGACTTTC. This codes for CASSLYKASGANVLTF.

This clonotype came up a few times. The V gene is TRBV7-2, the J gene TRBJ2-1; 7 positions match TRBD1. The CDR3 is made up of 15 amino acids. V lost 1 base to trimming and J lost 4 bases; unmatched junction nucleotides: 4. Germline-derived CDR1 and CDR2 are SGHTA and FQGNSA. CDR3 DNA sequence: TGTGCCAGCAGCTTAGTCGGGACAGTTTACAATGAGCAGTTCTTC. Its protein is CASSLVGTVYNEQFF.

This clonotype was seen a handful of times. This chain uses TRBV20-1 with TRBJ2-7, with TRBD1 matching 11 bases. CDR3 length: 15 residues. V lost 5 bases and J lost 4; bases outside the gene matches: 10. CDR1 is DFQATT and CDR2 is SNEGSKA in the germline V gene (reference sequence). DNA of the CDR3: TGCAGTGCTGCCACATGGGACAGGGGGTTTTACGAGCAGTACTTC. This encodes CSAATWDRGFYEQYF.

This clonotype came up many times. This chain joins TRBV6-5 and TRBJ2-1, with D tentatively TRBD1 or TRBD2 (5 bases each). The CDR3 has 15 amino acids. The ends were cut back, 4 bases at V and 4 bases at J, with 14 bases in the middle. Germline-derived CDR1 and CDR2 are MNHEY and SVGAGI. The CDR3 sequence is CASSSPWDQYNEQFF. CDR3 bases: TGTGCCAGCAGTTCCCCCTGGGACCAATACAATGAGCAGTTCTTC.

This clonotype was picked up many times. The chain combines TRBV12-3 or TRBV12-4 with TRBJ2-1, with 7 bases matching TRBD1. J was trimmed by 4 bases and V by 4 bases; bases with no gene match: 7. The CDR3 sequence is 15 residues long. The DNA for the CDR3 is TGTGCCAGCAGTTCCCTGGGGGACAGTTACAATGAGCAGTTCTTC. As protein: CASSSLGDSYNEQFF.

In this sample, this clonotype turned up many times. V usage is TRBV5-1 and J usage is TRBJ1-2, with TRBD1 matching over 8 bases. The CDR3 contains 15 residues. With V trimmed by 4 bases and J by 4 bases, 9 bases remained unmatched. Germline CDR1 SGHRS, CDR2 YFSETQ. The CDR3 loop reads CASSITGQGIYGYTF. The CDR3 DNA sequence: TGCGCCAGCAGCATAACCGGACAGGGCATCTATGGCTACACCTTC.

This clonotype was seen only a few times. The chain employs TRBV12-3 or TRBV12-4 and TRBJ1-2, with D uncertain. CDR3 length equals 12 residues. With 6 bases removed from V and 4 bases from J, the gap between germline ends came to 9 bases. CDR3 nucleotide sequence: TGTGCCAGCAGCCGAGAACTCTATGGCTACACCTTC. It specifies CASSRELYGYTF.

The chain recombines TRBV7-2 with TRBJ2-5; no clear D. Trimming cost V 7 bases and J 5 bases, with 17 bases left between them. The CDR3 covers 14 residues. CDR1 is SGHTA, CDR2 FQGNSA, per germline. CDR3 sequence (DNA): TGTGCCAGCACCCAATTAAGGTTATTGGAGACCCAGTACTTC. Translating it yields CASTQLRLLETQYF.

Many counts were recorded for this clonotype. The gene calls are TRBV18 and TRBJ1-6; D not resolved. CDR3 length: 15 amino acids. CDR1 and CDR2 (germline): KGHSH, LQKENI. V lost 2 bases to trimming and J lost 0 bases, with 5 bases between them. CDR3 DNA: TGTGCCAGCTCACCAGCGAGCTCCTATAATTCACCCCTCCACTTT. This gives the protein CASSPASSYNSPLHF.

This clonotype was seen only a few times. The rearrangement uses TRBV9 and TRBJ2-1; TRBD2 aligns across 7 bases. Germline CDR1 reads SGDLS; CDR2 reads YYNGEE. The CDR3 covers 14 residues. Germline trimming cut 3 bases from V and 4 bases from J; bases unmatched to any gene: 4. The CDR3: CASSERGPYNEQFF. CDR3 DNA: TGTGCCAGCAGCGAGCGGGGTCCATACAATGAGCAGTTCTTC.

There are many counts of this clonotype. In DNA form, the CDR3 reads TGTGCCAGCAGCTTAGAGAAGGGGGGTTACGAGCAGTACGTC. Protein sequence: CASSLEKGGYEQYV. The V call is TRBV7-2, the J call TRBJ2-7; perhaps D is TRBD1 or TRBD2 (6 bases each). Trimming took 1 base from V and 4 from J, leaving 11 bases between them. Germline V gene data show CDR1 as SGHTA and CDR2 as FQGNSA. This CDR3 has 14 amino acids.

There are many counts of this clonotype. The chain uses TRBV20-1 and TRBJ1-5; D is unclear. Trimming stripped 0 bases from V and 1 base from J, with 16 bases between. Germline CDR1 is DFQATT and CDR2 is SNEGSKA (reference sequence). The CDR3 consists of 17 residues. The CDR3 loop is CSAREGRGIVSNQPQHF. Here the CDR3 DNA reads TGCAGTGCTAGAGAGGGTCGAGGGATCGTCAGCAATCAGCCCCAGCATTTT.

The CDR3 is CASTRGGFPYEQYF. DNA of the CDR3: TGTGCCAGCACCCGGGGCGGGTTTCCCTACGAGCAGTACTTC. The J gene is TRBJ2-7, the V gene TRBV12-3 or TRBV12-4; the D gene could be TRBD1 or TRBD2 (5 bases each). CDR3 length equals 14 residues. With 7 bases removed from V and 2 bases from J, the gap between germline ends came to 15 bases.

This clonotype has a count of ten or more. The chain joins TRBV10-3 to TRBJ2-3, with 8 bases matching TRBD1. J was trimmed by 6 bases and V by 10 bases; bases with no gene match: 9. The germline gives CDR1 ENHRY, CDR2 SYGVKD. The length of the CDR3 is 13 residues. The CDR3 nucleotides are TGTGCCACCTTGGGACAGGCGGCGGATACGCAGTATTTT. It yields the protein CATLGQAADTQYF.

This clonotype was seen ten or more times. The chain has TRBV6-5 and TRBJ2-3; 10 bases match TRBD2. Trimming at V came to 7 bases and at J to 4 bases, leaving 2 bases not matched to a gene. From germline, CDR1 is MNHEY and CDR2 SVGAGI. This CDR3 has 13 residues. The CDR3 reads CASTTSGADTQYF. CDR3 DNA sequence: TGTGCCAGCACCACTAGCGGGGCAGATACGCAGTATTTT.

This clonotype is judged medium-sized. CDR3 bases: TGCGCCAGCAGCTTGGGGCACGCGCCCAGCGACGAGCAGTACGTC. Its translation: CASSLGHAPSDEQYV. This chain uses TRBV5-1 with TRBJ2-7; D remains ambiguous. Trimming removed 0 bases from V and 5 bases from J, with 15 bases in between. Per the germline V gene, CDR1 is SGHRS and CDR2 is YFSETQ. The CDR3 runs 15 residues.

The chain has TRBV9 and TRBJ2-5; D is unclear. Between the trimmed V and J ends, which lost 3 bases and 2 bases, there was a span of 8 bases. The CDR3 totals 13 residues. CDR1 and CDR2 from the germline V gene are SGDLS and YYNGEE. The CDR3 nucleotides are TGTGCCAGCAGCGGCGGAGCACAAGAGACCCAGTACTTC. Translating gives CASSGGAQETQYF. The whole variable domain, remainder taken from reference TRBV9 and TRBJ2-5, is DSGVTQTPKHLITATGQRVTLRCSPRSGDLSVYWYQQSLDQGLQFLIQYYNGEERAKGNILERFSAQQFPDLHSELNLSSLELGDSALYFCASSGGAQETQYFGPGTRLLVL.

To note about this clonotype: This may come from a read error, since a much larger clone is one base off. The chain has TRBV7-2 and TRBJ2-2; D call uncertain. V lost 5 bases and J 0 bases, leaving 10 bases between the germline ends. CDR1 is SGHTA, CDR2 FQGNSA, per germline. The CDR3 is 15 residues long. The CDR3 DNA sequence: TGTGCCAGCAGCCTCCGGAAAGCGAACACCGGGGAGCTGTTTTTT. This translates into CASSLRKANTGELFF.

The chain recombines TRBV4-1 with TRBJ1-5; 8 nucleotides match TRBD1. The CDR3 contains 15 residues. The V gene end was trimmed by 3 bases and the J gene end by 2 bases; junction bases not matched to a gene: 3. The germline V gene has CDR1 MGHRA and CDR2 YSYEKL. The CDR3 DNA reads TGCGCCAGCAGCCAGACAGGGGCGGGCAATCAGCCCCAGCATTTT. Its protein product is CASSQTGAGNQPQHF.

This clonotype was counted ten times or more. One end of the junction varies from germline; a read error may be responsible. This rearrangement joins TRBV7-7 to TRBJ2-5; the match to TRBD2 covers 10 bases. CDR3 size: 14 residues. Germline loops: CDR1 SSHAT, CDR2 FNYEAQ (reference sequence). The CDR3: CASSLQLAGETQYF. The CDR3 DNA is TGTGCTAGCAGCTTGCAACTAGCGGGGGAGACCCAGTACTTC.

This clonotype has a handful of counts. The J gene is TRBJ2-7, the V gene TRBV3-1; D is unresolved. The CDR3 is 13 residues long. Germline V gene sequence: CDR1 LGHDT, CDR2 YNNKEL (reference sequence). V dropped 4 bases and J dropped 3 bases, with 10 bases sitting between them. The CDR3 sequence: CASSRRNDYEQYF. For the CDR3, the DNA is TGTGCCAGCAGCCGACGGAACGACTACGAGCAGTACTTC.

This clonotype was seen a few times. The V and J genes are TRBV7-9 and TRBJ1-6; 8 bases agree with TRBD1. The CDR3 runs 14 residues. Germline V gives CDR1 SEHNR, CDR2 FQNEAQ (reference sequence). After removal of 5 bases from V and 8 bases from J, the junction contained 5 bases not matched to a gene. CDR3 sequence (DNA): TGTGCCAGCAGCCGGGGACAGGCCCATTCACCCCTCCACTTT. Its translation is CASSRGQAHSPLHF.

This clonotype was observed at least ten times. This rearrangement joins TRBV27 to TRBJ2-1; 14 nucleotides match TRBD2. This CDR3 has 15 amino acids. From germline, CDR1 is MNHEY and CDR2 SMNVEV (reference sequence). The J segment lost 9 bases and the V segment lost 5 bases, leaving 6 bases of the junction unmatched. The CDR3 nucleotides read TGTGCCAGCAGTGCGCGGACTAGCGGGGGGACTGAGCAGTTCTTC. It is translated as CASSARTSGGTEQFF.